The clone carrying this T cell receptor (beta chain) turned up a few times. Its antigen is undetermined. Semi-nested PCR with Nested Universal Primer A followed constant-region reverse priming of full-length variable regions. Via MiXCR, TCRdb re-called the 5' RACE reads, giving one row per CDR3 protein. This sample has approximately 50,000 distinct CDR3 sequences; about 25% occur once, and the top ten carry 2% to 2.5%. The V gene lost 4 bases and the J gene lost 7 bases, with 16 bases spanning the gap. Germline loops: CDR1 SNHLY, CDR2 FYNNEI. This CDR3 comprises 15 residues. Overall study results and limits: Greatest tumor Treg TCR overlap was with tumor naive CD4+ cells. Tumor memory CD4+ T cell TCR gene usage was found to cluster with blood and lymph node memory CD4+ cells and with lymph node naive CD4+ cells.

Treg sorting used a CD4+CD25+CD127-/low gate. The chain recombines TRBV2 with TRBJ1-4; D possibly corresponds to TRBD1 (5 bases). Sequenced material: tumor-infiltrating Tregs sorted from the breast tumor. This clonotype was sampled from a female donor with breast cancer. The CDR3 DNA reads TGTGCCAGCAGTGCGCCAGGGTCGCGAGGTGAAAAACTGTTTTTT. Its translation: CASSAPGSRGEKLFF.